The source of this TCR beta chain is a study of blood T cells in healthy people across ages. For the study at large: About one barcoded beta molecule per two T cells came from capture by template switching.

Findings and caveats of the study: A strong correlation was found between TCR beta diversity and the percentage of naive T cells. Estimates of diversity drawn from one million T cells were considered underestimates.

Primers used in a second PCR of roughly 6 to 11 cycles were a sample-barcoded 5' primer and a J-beta primer mix. TCRdb fed the 5' RACE reads into MiXCR, producing one record per CDR3 protein. Here the sample spans approximately 1.5 million distinct CDR3 sequences, about 31% being singletons. The V and J ends lost 7 bases and 3 bases respectively, with 7 bases between them. The CDR3 covers 13 residues. CDR1 LNHNV and CDR2 YYDKDF come from the germline V gene (reference sequence). In regard to this clonotype: Its antigen is as yet unknown.

Source material: blood. This sequence joins TRBV15 and TRBJ1-6; the D gene is possibly TRBD1 (6 bases). The sequence came from a woman younger than 45 in good health. CDR3 protein: CATNRDYNSPLHF. The CDR3 coding sequence is TGTGCCACCAACAGGGACTATAATTCACCCCTCCACTTT.